This T cell receptor (beta chain) was obtained from a study of glioma-infiltrating T cells after dendritic cell vaccination. Study information: Samples are from glioblastoma patients in Phase I and II dendritic cell vaccine trials. Autologous tumor lysate was loaded overnight onto monocyte-derived dendritic cells grown seven days with IL-4 and GM-CSF. Dendritic cell vaccine was injected intradermally three times, biweekly.

The CDR3 totals 13 residues. The germline CDR1 and CDR2 sequences are SSHAT and FNYEAQ (reference sequence). The V end lost 6 bases, the J end lost 1 base, and 9 bases lay between the germline ends. Produced via immunoSEQ multiplex PCR; TCRdb's table is partial and in-frame only. The repertoire has roughly 80,000 clones, about nine tenths of them found once; the top ten carry 2% to 2.5%. Time point indicated: after dendritic cell vaccination, including at tumor progression/relapse. No glioblastoma patient carried an isocitrate dehydrogenase mutation. The material was blood, obtained after dendritic cell vaccination. The clonotype originates from a human donor with glioblastoma. The chain joins TRBV7-7 to TRBJ1-1; D is undetermined. The CDR3 DNA reads as TGTGCCAGCAGTCTCTCAGGGAACACTGAAGCTTTCTTT. Residues: CASSLSGNTEAFF.